Following are 12 T cell receptor beta chains from one sample sequenced in a study of blood T cell repertoires in COVID-19 (dated by TCRdb to the early 2020s). The receptor library was made with the immunoSEQ multiplex PCR assay. TCRdb holds this immuneACCESS table with in-frame rearrangements only. Some clones are missing; in checked studies, unresolved V genes explain under half, and the rest has no known cause. Recorded for this sample are 250,000 to 300,000 clones; roughly 84% of them occurred a single time. About 6.2% of the sample lies in the top ten. Sequencing was done on a sample of PBMCs or T cells enriched from blood (not recorded which). These receptors all come from a woman between 45 and 65 years old who had been exposed to COVID-19.

The chain has TRBV3-1 (or the pseudogene TRBV3-2) and TRBJ2-7, with 10 nucleotides matching TRBD1. Germline values: CDR1 LGHDT, CDR2 YNNKEL (reference sequence). This CDR3 spans 16 amino acids. V shed 2 bases, J shed 0 bases, and the junction held 4 bases outside the gene matches. The CDR3 DNA is TGTGCCAGCAGCCAATCGGGACAGGGGAGCTCCTACGAGCAGTACTTC. Residues: CASSQSGQGSSYEQYF.

This clone was observed once. The chain's CDR3 is CASSGEPGGNQPQHF. CDR3 sequence (DNA): TGTGCCAGCTCCGGGGAGCCTGGCGGCAATCAGCCCCAGCATTTT. The chain links TRBV27 to TRBJ1-5; D unclear. This CDR3 is 15 amino acids long. V was pared by 8 bases and J by 2 bases, with 16 bases between. Germline CDR1 is MNHEY and CDR2 is SMNVEV (reference sequence).

The chain joins TRBV7-2 to TRBJ1-1; D might be TRBD1 (5 bases). V was cut by 5 bases and J by 4 bases, with 17 bases left in between. The CDR3 totals 15 residues. The germline V gene has CDR1 SGHTA and CDR2 FQGNSA. The CDR3 loop is CASSRLPGEGTEAFF. CDR3 DNA sequence: TGTGCCAGCAGCCGCCTTCCGGGGGAAGGCACTGAAGCTTTCTTT.

This chain joins TRBV10-3 and TRBJ1-4; 10 nucleotides align to TRBD1. The CDR3 is 18 amino acids. The V gene end was trimmed by 2 bases and the J gene end by 1 base; junction bases not matched to a gene: 7. Per the germline V gene, CDR1 is ENHRY and CDR2 is SYGVKD. CDR3 sequence: CAISEDRGLKVTNEKLFF. The CDR3 DNA sequence: TGTGCCATCAGTGAGGACAGGGGGCTTAAAGTAACTAATGAAAAACTGTTTTTT.

V is TRBV27 and J is TRBJ1-4; D remains unclear. Looked up from germline, CDR1 is MNHEY and CDR2 is SMNVEV (reference sequence). With 2 bases removed from V and 6 bases from J, the gap between germline ends came to 16 bases. The CDR3 has 16 amino acids. The CDR3 DNA is TGTGCCAGCAGTTTAATGTTCGGCTCGGAGGATGAAAAACTGTTTTTT. This sequence encodes CASSLMFGSEDEKLFF.

V is TRBV30 and J is TRBJ1-5; 9 bases match TRBD1. CDR3 length: 17 amino acids. Germline V gene lookup returns CDR1 GTSNPN and CDR2 SVGIG (reference sequence). J lost 7 bases, V lost 2 bases, and 15 bases had no gene match. CDR3 coding DNA: TGTGCCTGGAGTCCTCGAGGGACAGGGAGGACTAGACAGCCCCAGCATTTT. It yields the protein CAWSPRGTGRTRQPQHF.

The rearrangement uses TRBV9 and TRBJ2-5; the match to TRBD2 covers 11 bases. The length of the CDR3 is 13 residues. V dropped 7 bases and J dropped 5; count of bases not matched to a gene: 4. Germline V gene lookup returns CDR1 SGDLS and CDR2 YYNGEE. The CDR3, as DNA: TGTGCCAGCGGAATAGCGGGAGGGGAGACCCAGTACTTC. It encodes CASGIAGGETQYF.

This clone was counted at least ten times. The rearrangement links TRBV7-8 to TRBJ1-6; D gene unclear. The V and J ends lost 1 base and 4 bases respectively, with 8 bases between them. The CDR3 covers 15 residues. Germline V CDR1 and CDR2: SGHVS, FQNEAQ. CDR3 loop: CASSLVGSYNSPLHF. In nucleotides, the CDR3 is TGTGCCAGCAGCTTAGTCGGGAGTTATAATTCACCCCTCCACTTT.

Here the CDR3 reads CASGINRDLWGYTF. The CDR3 nucleotides are TGTGCCAGCGGAATCAACAGGGATCTGTGGGGCTACACCTTC. This chain links TRBV28 with TRBJ1-2; maybe TRBD1 (6 bases). This CDR3 has 14 residues. The germline V and J ends were trimmed by 8 bases and 8 bases, with 21 bases remaining between them. CDR1 is MDHEN, CDR2 SYDVKM, per germline.

The chain is built from TRBV6-5 and TRBJ1-2; D gene unclear. Germline CDR1 reads MNHEY; CDR2 reads SVGAGI. There are 13 residues in the CDR3. V was shortened by 5 bases and J by 5 bases, with 12 bases between the two germline ends. Here the CDR3 reads CASSPAARYGYTF. The CDR3 nucleotides read TGTGCCAGCAGTCCGGCAGCTAGGTATGGCTACACCTTC.

The DNA of the CDR3 is TGTGCCAGCAGCTTGGCGCCGGATGCAGGGCGGTGGACAGATACGCAGTATTTT. It is translated as CASSLAPDAGRWTDTQYF. The V gene is TRBV5-6, the J gene TRBJ2-3, with D possibly matching TRBD1 (5 bases). CDR3 length equals 18 residues. CDR1 and CDR2 from the germline V gene are SGHDT and YYEEEE. V gave up 0 bases and J gave up 3 bases, with 20 bases separating them.

This clone was seen a handful of times. V usage is TRBV20-1 and J usage is TRBJ1-1; D gene uncertain. CDR1 and CDR2 (germline): DFQATT, SNEGSKA (reference sequence). The CDR3 sequence is 13 residues long. Trimming pared 3 bases from V and 2 bases from J, leaving 10 bases between. DNA for the CDR3: TGCAGTGCTAGTGAGGCACCAAACACTGAAGCTTTCTTT. Protein sequence: CSASEAPNTEAFF.